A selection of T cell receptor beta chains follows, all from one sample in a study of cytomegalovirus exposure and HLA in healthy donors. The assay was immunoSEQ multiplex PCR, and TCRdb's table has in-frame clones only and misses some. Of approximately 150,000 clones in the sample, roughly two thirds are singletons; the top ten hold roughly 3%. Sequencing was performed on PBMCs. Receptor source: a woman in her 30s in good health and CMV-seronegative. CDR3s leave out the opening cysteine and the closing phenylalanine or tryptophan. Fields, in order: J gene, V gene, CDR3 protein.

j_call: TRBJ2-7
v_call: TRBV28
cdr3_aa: ASSFPLAGGSYEQY

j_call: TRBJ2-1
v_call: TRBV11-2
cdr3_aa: ASSSSPGLARNEQF

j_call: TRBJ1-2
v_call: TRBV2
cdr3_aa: ASSEGQGRGYT

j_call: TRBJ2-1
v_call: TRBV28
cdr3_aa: ASSYNEQF

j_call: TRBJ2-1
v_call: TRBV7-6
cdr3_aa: ASSLGGGGDNEQF

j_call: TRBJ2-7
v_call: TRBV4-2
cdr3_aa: ASSQETRGEQY

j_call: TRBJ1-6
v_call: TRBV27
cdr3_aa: ASSYDRGLSPLH

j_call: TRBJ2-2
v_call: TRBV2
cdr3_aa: ASSVLGPGELF

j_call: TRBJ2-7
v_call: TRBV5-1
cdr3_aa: ASSSQGGGEQY

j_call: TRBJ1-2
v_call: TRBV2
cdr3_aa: ASSESGYGYT

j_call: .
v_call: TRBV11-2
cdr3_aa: ASMSETSYEQY

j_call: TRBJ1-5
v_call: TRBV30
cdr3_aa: AWSTGGSRPQH

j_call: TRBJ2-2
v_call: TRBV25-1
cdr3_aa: ASTPGLADTGELF

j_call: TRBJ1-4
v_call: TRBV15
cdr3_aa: ATSRDRGNEKLF

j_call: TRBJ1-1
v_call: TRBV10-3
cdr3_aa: AITTGAPEAF

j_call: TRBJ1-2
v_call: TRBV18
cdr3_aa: ASSLQTGTGYT

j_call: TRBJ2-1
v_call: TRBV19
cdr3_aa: ASTPPEAGHNEQF

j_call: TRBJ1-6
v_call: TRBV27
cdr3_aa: ASSFNQSPLH

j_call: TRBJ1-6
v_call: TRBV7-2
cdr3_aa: ASSSWTGVTSPLH

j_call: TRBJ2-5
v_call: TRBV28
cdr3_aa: ASSPPGTVKTQY

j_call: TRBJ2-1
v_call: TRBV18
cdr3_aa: ASSLQRNEQF

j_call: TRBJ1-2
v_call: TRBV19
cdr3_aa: ASSKQGLANYGYT

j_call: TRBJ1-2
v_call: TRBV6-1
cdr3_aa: ASSESGGYGYT

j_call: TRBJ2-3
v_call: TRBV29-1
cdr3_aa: SVEGTSGRTDTQY

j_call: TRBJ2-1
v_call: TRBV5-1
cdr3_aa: ASSFSTTSYNEQF

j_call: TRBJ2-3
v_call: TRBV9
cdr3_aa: ASSVEGTGGDTQY

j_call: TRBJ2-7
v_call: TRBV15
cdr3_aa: ATSRTGSMYEQY

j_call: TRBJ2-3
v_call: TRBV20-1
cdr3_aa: SASGDDTQY

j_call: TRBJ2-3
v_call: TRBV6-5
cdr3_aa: ASSLASGTDTQY

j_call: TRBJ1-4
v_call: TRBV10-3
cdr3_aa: AIRDNSGTGDEKLF

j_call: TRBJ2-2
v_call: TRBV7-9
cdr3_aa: ASTKREFTGELF

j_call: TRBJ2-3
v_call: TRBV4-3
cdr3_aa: ASSQDGGLSTDTQY

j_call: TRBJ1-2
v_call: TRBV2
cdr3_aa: ASSESQTVYGYT

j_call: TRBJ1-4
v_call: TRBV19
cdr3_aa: ATTGTGFNEKLF

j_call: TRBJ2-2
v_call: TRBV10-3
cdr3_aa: ASSTETNTGELF

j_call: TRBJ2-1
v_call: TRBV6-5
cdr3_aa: ASSYVASGSTEQF

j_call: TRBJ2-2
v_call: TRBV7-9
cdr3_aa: ASSLERATGQLF

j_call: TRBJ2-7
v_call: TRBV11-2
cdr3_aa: ASSLEAGTSYEQY

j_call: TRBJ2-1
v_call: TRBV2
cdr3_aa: ASSEYSGRSDEQF

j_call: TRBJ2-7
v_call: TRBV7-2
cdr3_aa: ASSSQWEQY

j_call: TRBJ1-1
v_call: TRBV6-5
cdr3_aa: ASSFPGPRVNTEAF

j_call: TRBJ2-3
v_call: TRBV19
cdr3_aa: ASSMSRTDTQY

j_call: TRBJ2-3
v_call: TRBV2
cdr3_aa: ATPTGASTDTQY

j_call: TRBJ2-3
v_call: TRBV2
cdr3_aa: ASSEGLFEY

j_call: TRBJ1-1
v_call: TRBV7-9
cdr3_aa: ASSLGAPTNTEAF

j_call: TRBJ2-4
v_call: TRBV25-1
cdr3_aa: ASSPTSGTGSSIQY

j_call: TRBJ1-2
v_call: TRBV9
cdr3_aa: ASSVDNRPGYT

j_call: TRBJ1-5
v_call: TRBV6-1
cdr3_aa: ASSESLLVQPQH

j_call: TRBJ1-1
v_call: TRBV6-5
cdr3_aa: ASSPGQGPEAF

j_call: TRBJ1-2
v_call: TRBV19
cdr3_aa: ASSFSGGDYGYT

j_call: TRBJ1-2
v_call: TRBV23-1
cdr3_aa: ASSQAGTLLRYGYT

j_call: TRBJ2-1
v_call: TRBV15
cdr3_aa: ATSRGPRFGTTGNEQF